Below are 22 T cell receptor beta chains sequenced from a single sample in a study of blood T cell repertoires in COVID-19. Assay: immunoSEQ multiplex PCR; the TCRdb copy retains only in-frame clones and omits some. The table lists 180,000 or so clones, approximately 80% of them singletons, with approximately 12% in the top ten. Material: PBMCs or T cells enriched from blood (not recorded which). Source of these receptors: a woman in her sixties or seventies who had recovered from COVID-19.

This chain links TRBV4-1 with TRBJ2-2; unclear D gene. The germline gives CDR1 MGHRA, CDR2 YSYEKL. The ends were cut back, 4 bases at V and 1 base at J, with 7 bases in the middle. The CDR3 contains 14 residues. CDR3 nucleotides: TGCGCCAGCAGCCCGTCTATGAACACCGGGGAGCTGTTTTTT. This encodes CASSPSMNTGELFF.

CDR3 DNA: TGTGCCAGCTGGACCGGGGGGGCGATGAACACTGAAGCTTTCTTT. The encoded protein is CASWTGGAMNTEAFF. The gene calls are TRBV28 and TRBJ1-1, with D maybe TRBD1 (6 bases). Germline-derived CDR1 and CDR2 are MDHEN and SYDVKM. Deletions cut 8 bases from V and 0 bases from J, with 16 bases between. The CDR3 loop spans 15 amino acids.

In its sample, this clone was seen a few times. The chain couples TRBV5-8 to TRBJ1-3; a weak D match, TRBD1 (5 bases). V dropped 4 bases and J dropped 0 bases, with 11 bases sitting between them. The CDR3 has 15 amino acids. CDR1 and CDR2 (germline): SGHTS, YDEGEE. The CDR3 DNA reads TGTGCCAGCAGCATGGACACGTTCTCTGGAAACACCATATATTTT. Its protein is CASSMDTFSGNTIYF.

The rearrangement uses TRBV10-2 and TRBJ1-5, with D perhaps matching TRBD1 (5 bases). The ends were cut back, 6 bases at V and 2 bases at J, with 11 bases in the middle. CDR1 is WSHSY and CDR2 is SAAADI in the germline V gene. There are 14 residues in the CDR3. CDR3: CASSVAGGNQPQHF. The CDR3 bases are TGCGCCAGCAGCGTCGCGGGGGGCAATCAGCCCCAGCATTTT.

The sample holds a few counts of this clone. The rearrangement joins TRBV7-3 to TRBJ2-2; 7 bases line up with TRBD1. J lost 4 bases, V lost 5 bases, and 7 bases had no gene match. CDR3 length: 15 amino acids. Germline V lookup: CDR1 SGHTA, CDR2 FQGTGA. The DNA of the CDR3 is TGTGCCAGCAGCCCACGGGCAGGGGGCACCGGGGAGCTGTTTTTT. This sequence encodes CASSPRAGGTGELFF.

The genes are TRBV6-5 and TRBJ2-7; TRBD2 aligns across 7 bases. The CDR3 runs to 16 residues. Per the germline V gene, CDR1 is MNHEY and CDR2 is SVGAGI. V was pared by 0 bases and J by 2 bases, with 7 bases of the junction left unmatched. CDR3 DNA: TGTGCCAGCAGTTACTCGAAGGCTAGCGGTCCCTACGAGCAGTACTTC. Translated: CASSYSKASGPYEQYF.

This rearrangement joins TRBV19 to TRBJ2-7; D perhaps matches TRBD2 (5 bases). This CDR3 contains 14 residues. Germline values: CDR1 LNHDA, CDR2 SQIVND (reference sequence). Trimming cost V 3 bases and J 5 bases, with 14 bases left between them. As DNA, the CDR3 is TGTGCCAGTAGTATTTCGGGGTCGTCAGACGAGCAGTACTTC. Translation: CASSISGSSDEQYF.

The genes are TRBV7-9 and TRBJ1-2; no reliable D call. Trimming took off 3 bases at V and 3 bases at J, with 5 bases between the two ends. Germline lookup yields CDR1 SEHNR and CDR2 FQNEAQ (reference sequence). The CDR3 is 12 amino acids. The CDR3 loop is CASSLADYGYTF. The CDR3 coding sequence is TGTGCCAGCAGCTTGGCAGACTATGGCTACACCTTC.

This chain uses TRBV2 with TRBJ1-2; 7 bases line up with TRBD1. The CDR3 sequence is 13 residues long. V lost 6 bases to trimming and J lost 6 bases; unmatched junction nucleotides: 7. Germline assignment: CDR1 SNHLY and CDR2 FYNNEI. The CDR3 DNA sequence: TGTGCCAGCAGCCGGGACAGAACGGATGGCTACACCTTC. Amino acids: CASSRDRTDGYTF.

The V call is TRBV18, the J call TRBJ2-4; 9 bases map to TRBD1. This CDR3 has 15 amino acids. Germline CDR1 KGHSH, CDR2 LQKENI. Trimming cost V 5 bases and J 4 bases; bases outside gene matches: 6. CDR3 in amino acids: CASSASTGGKNIQYF. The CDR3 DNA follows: TGTGCCAGCTCAGCTTCGACAGGGGGGAAAAACATTCAGTACTTC.

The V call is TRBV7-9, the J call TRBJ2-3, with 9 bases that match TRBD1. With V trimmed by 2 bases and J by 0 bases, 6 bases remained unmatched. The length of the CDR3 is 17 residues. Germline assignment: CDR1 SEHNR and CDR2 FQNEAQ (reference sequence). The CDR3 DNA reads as TGTGCCAGCAGCTTATCTGGGACAGGGACTAGCACAGATACGCAGTATTTT. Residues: CASSLSGTGTSTDTQYF. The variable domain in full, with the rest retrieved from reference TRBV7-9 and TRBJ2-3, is DTGVSQNPRHKITKRGQNVTFRCDPISEHNRLYWYRQTLGQGPEFLTYFQNEAQLEKSRLLSDRFSAERPKGSFSTLEIQRTEQGDSAMYLCASSLSGTGTSTDTQYFGPGTRLTVL.

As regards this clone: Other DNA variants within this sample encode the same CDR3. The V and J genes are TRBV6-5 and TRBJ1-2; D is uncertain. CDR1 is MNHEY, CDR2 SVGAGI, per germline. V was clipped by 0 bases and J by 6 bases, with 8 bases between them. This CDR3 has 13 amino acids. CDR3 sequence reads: CASSYSGANGYTF. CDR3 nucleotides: TGTGCCAGCAGTTACTCTGGAGCGAATGGCTACACCTTC.

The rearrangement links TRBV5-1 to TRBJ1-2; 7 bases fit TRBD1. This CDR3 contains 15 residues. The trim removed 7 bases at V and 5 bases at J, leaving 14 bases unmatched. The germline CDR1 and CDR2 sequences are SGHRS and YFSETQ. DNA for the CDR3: TGCGCCAGCCGTGAGTCGACAGGGCGGAGTTATGGCTACACCTTC. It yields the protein CASRESTGRSYGYTF.

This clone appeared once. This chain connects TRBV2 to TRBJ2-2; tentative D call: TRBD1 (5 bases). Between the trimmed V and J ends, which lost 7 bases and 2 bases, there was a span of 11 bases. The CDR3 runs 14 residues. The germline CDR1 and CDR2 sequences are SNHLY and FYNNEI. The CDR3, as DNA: TGTGCCAGCAACCCCGGACAAAACACCGGGGAGCTGTTTTTT. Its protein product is CASNPGQNTGELFF. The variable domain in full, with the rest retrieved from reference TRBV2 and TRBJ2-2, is EPEVTQTPSHQVTQMGQEVILRCVPISNHLYFYWYRQILGQKVEFLVSFYNNEISEKSEIFDDQFSVERPDGSNFTLKIRSTKLEDSAMYFCASNPGQNTGELFFGEGSRLTVL.

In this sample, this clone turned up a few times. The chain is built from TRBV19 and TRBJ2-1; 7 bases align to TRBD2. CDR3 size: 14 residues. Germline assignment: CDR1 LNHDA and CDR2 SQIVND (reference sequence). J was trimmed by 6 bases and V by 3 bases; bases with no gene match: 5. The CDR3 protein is CASSIQRGSNEQFF. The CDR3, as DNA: TGTGCCAGTAGTATTCAGCGGGGCTCCAATGAGCAGTTCTTC.

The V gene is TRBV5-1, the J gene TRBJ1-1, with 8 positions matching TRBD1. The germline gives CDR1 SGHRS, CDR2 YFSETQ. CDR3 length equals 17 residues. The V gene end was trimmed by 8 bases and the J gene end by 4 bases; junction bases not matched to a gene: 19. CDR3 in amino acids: CASRGWIKTGGSTEAFF. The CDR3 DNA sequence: TGCGCCAGTCGAGGATGGATTAAAACAGGGGGAAGCACTGAAGCTTTCTTT. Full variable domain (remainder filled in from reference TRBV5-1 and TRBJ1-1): KAGVTQTPRYLIKTRGQQVTLSCSPISGHRSVSWYQQTPGQGLQFLFEYFSETQRNKGNFPGRFSGRQFSNSRSEMNVSTLELGDSALYLCASRGWIKTGGSTEAFFGQGTRLTVV.

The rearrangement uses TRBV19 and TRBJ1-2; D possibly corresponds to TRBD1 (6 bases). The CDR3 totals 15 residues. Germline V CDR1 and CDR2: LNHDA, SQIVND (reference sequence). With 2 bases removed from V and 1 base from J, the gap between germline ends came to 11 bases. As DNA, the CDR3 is TGTGCCAGTAGTATAAAGGGCAGGGGTAACTATGGCTACACCTTC. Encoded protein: CASSIKGRGNYGYTF.

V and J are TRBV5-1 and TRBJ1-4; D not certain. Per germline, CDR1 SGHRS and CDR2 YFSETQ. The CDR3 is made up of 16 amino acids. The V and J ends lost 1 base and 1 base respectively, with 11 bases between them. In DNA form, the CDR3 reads TGCGCCAGCAGCTTGACAAACAGTCTAACTAATGAAAAACTGTTTTTT. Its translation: CASSLTNSLTNEKLFF. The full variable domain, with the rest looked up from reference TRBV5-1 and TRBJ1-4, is KAGVTQTPRYLIKTRGQQVTLSCSPISGHRSVSWYQQTPGQGLQFLFEYFSETQRNKGNFPGRFSGRQFSNSRSEMNVSTLELGDSALYLCASSLTNSLTNEKLFFGSGTQLSVL.

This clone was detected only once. The CDR3 region has the DNA TGTGCCAGCAGCGCCCGCCGACAGGCTTCGGGCTACACCTTC. Translating it yields CASSARRQASGYTF. V is TRBV2 and J is TRBJ1-2; D might be TRBD1 (6 bases). The germline V and J ends were trimmed by 6 bases and 8 bases, with 19 bases remaining between them. The germline gives CDR1 SNHLY, CDR2 FYNNEI. The CDR3 totals 14 residues.

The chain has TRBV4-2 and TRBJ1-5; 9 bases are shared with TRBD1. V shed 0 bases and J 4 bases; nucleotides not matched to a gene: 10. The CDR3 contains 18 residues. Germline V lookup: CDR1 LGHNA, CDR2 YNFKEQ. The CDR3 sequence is CASSQDLRLGTGNQPQHF. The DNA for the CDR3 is TGTGCCAGCAGCCAAGATCTGCGCTTGGGGACAGGGAATCAGCCCCAGCATTTT.

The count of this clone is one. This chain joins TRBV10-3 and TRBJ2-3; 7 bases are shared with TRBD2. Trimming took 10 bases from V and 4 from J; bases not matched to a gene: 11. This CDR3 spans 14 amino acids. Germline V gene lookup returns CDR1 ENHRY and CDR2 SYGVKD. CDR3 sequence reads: CATRLAEESDTQYF. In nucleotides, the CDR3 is TGTGCCACCAGACTAGCCGAGGAGTCAGATACGCAGTATTTT.

CDR3 region: CACRTGNNYGYTF. CDR3 in DNA: TGTGCCTGTCGGACAGGGAATAACTATGGCTACACCTTC. This chain links TRBV30 with TRBJ1-2, with TRBD1 identical over 8 bases. CDR1 GTSNPN and CDR2 SVGIG come from the germline V gene (reference sequence). The length of the CDR3 is 13 residues. Trimming at V came to 6 bases and at J to 1 base, leaving 4 bases not matched to a gene. Drawing the rest from reference TRBV30 and TRBJ1-2, the complete variable domain is SQTIHQWPATLVQPVGSPLSLECTVEGTSNPNLYWYRQAAGRGLQLLFYSVGIGQISSEVPQNLSASRPQDRQFILSSKKLLLSDSGFYLCACRTGNNYGYTFGSGTRLTVV.